The present entry profiles one T cell receptor (beta chain) with its context. Looked up from germline, CDR1 is GTSNPN and CDR2 is SVGIG (reference sequence). The CDR3 contains 16 residues. With 8 bases clipped from V and 0 bases from J, the junction kept 12 bases outside the gene matches. This entry comes from a study of blood T cell repertoires in COVID-19. The wider study: Spain, Italy and the United States supplied samples that represented acute and convalescent COVID-19.

Authors' processing steps: Reference gene primers were amplified, and this amplification served to estimate nucleated cell counts. Repertoires were generated with immunoSEQ multiplex PCR, while TCRdb's copy carries only in-frame clones and drops some. The DNA was the basis for D and trimming; V, J and clone size are from that table. Here the sample spans 300,000 to 400,000 clones, 80% to 90% being singletons. Specimen: peripheral blood. V gene TRBV30 combines with J gene TRBJ1-3; 8 bases match TRBD1. The clonotype was recovered from a man under 40 with active or convalescent COVID-19. The CDR3: CAGDRQGRHSGNTIYF. DNA for the CDR3: TGTGCCGGAGACCGACAGGGGCGACACTCTGGAAACACCATATATTTT. Full variable domain (remainder filled in from reference TRBV30 and TRBJ1-3): SQTIHQWPATLVQPVGSPLSLECTVEGTSNPNLYWYRQAAGRGLQLLFYSVGIGQISSEVPQNLSASRPQDRQFILSSKKLLLSDSGFYLCAGDRQGRHSGNTIYFGEGSWLTVV.